This TCR beta chain originates from a study of T cells after yellow fever vaccination. On the study more broadly: For low cell numbers, libraries were made with SMART-Seq v4 Ultra Low Input.

To note about this clonotype: Its antigen is currently unknown.

Study-wide results and limits: Across the CD4 and CD8 compartments, a small share of clonotypes was present in both. Boosting was followed by the reappearance of most primary-vaccination clones (under 97% CD4, about 90% CD8).

Germline V lookup: CDR1 MGHDK, CDR2 SYGVNS. V was pared by 4 bases and J by 7 bases, with 14 bases between. The CDR3 has 13 amino acids. For TCR, cDNA came from 5'RACE template switching, which added a universal primer site and UMIs. TCRdb ran MiXCR on the 5' RACE reads and lists one entry per CDR3 protein. The sample shows some 110,000 distinct CDR3 sequences, around 8.6% of them seen only once. The sample was CD8+ T cells sorted from PBMCs, taken 45 days after the yellow fever booster vaccination. The chain combines TRBV25-1 with TRBJ2-7; tentative D call: TRBD1 (6 bases). This sequence originates from a man between 25 and 39 years old who received the YFV17D yellow fever vaccine. The CDR3 DNA reads TGTGCCAGCAGTGCAACCGGGACACGAGAGCAGTACTTC. Translating it yields CASSATGTREQYF.